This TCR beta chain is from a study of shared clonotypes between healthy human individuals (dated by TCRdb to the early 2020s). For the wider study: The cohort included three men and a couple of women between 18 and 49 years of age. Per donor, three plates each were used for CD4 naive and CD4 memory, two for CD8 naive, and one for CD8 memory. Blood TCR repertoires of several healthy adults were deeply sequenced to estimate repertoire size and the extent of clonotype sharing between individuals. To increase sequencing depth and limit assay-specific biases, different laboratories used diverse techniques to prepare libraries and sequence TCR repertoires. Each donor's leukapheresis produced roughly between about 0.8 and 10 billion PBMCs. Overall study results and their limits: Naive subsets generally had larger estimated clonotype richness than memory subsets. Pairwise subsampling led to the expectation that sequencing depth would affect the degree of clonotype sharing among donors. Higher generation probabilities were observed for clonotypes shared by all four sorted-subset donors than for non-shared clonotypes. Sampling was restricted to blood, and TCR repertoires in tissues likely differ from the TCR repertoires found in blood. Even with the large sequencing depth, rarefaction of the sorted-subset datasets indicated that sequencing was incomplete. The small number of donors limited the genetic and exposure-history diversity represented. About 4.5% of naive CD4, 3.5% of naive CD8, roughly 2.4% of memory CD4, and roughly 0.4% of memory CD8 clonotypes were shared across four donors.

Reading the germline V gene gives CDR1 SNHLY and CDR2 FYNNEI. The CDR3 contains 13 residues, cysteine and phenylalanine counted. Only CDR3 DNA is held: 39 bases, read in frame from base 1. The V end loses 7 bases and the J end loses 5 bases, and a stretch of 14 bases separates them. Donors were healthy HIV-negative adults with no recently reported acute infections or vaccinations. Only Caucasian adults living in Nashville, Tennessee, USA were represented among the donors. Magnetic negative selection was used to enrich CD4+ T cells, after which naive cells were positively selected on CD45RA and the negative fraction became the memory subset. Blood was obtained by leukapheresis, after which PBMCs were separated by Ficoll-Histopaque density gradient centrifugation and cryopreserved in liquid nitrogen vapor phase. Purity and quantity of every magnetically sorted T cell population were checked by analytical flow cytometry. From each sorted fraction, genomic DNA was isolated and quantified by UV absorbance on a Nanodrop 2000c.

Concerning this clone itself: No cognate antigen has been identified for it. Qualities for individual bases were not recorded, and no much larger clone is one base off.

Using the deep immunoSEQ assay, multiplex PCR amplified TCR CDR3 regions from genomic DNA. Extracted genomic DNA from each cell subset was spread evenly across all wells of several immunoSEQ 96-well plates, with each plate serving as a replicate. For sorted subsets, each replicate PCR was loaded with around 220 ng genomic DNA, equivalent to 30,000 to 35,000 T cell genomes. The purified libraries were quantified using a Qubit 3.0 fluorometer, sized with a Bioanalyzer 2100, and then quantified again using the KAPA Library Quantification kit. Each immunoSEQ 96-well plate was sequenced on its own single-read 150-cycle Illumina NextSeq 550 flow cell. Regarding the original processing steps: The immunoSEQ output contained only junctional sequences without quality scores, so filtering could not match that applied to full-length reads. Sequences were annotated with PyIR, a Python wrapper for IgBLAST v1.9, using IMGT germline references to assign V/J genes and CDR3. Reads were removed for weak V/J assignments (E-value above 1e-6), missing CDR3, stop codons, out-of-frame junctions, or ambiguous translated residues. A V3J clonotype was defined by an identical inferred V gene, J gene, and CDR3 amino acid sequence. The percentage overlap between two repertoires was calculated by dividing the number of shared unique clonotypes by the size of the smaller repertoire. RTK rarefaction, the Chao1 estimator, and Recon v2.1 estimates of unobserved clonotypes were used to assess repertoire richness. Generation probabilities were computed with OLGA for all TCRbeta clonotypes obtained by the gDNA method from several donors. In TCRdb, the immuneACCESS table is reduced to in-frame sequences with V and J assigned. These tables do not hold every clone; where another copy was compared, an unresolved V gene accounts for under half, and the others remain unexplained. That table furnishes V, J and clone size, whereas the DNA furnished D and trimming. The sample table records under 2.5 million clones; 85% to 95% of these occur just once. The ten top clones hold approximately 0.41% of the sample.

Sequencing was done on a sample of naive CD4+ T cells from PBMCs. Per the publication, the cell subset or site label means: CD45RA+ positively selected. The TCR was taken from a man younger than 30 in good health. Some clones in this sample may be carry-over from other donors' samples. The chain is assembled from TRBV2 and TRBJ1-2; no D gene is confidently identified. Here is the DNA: TGTGCCAGCAAAGAGGACCGAGGGTATGGCTACACCTTC. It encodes CASKEDRGYGYTF.